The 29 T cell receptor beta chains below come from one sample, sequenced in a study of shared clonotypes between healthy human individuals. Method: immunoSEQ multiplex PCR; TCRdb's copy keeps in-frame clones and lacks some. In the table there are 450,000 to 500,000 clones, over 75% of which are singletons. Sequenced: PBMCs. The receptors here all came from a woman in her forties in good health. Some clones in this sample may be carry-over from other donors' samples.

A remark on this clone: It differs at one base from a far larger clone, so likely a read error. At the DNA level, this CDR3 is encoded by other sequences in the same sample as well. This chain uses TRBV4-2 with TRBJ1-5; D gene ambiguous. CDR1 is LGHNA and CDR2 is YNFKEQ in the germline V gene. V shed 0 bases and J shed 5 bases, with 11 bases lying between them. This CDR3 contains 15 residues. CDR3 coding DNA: TGTGCCAGCAGCCAAGATTCGGGGAGCCATCAGCCCCAGCATTTT. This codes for CASSQDSGSHQPQHF.

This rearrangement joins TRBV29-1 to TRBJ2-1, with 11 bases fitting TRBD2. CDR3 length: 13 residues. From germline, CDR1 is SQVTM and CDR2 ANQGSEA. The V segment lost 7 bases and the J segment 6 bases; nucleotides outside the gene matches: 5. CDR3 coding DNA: TGCAGCGCCCCCGGACTAGCGGGCAATGAGCAGTTCTTC. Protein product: CSAPGLAGNEQFF.

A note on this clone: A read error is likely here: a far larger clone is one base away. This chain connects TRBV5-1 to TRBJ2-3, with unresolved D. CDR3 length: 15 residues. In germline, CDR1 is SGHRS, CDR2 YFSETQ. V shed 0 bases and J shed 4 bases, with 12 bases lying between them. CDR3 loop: CASSLDARGADTQYF. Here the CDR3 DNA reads TGCGCCAGCAGCTTGGATGCCAGAGGCGCAGATACGCAGTATTTT.

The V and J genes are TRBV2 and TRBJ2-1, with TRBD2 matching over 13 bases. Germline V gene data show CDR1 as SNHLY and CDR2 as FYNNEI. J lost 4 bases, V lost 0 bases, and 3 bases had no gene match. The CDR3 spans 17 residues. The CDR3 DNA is TGTGCCAGCAGTGAAGCGCTGACTAGCGGGGGGTACAATGAGCAGTTCTTC. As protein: CASSEALTSGGYNEQFF.

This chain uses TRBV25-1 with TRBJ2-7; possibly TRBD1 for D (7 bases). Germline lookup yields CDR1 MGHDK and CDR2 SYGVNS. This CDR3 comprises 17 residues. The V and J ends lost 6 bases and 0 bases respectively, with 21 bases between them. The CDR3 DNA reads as TGTGCCAGCAGCCTACCCGGAGGGGGCCACCTCTCCTACGAGCAGTACTTC. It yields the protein CASSLPGGGHLSYEQYF.

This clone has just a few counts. The CDR3 bases are TGTGCCAGCAGGGTCTCCGGCGGGTATGGCTACACCTTC. It translates to CASRVSGGYGYTF. V is TRBV6-5 and J is TRBJ1-2; no definite D call. V was pared by 6 bases and J by 5 bases, with 13 bases between. CDR1 MNHEY and CDR2 SVGAGI come from the germline V gene. The CDR3 loop spans 13 amino acids.

The DNA of the CDR3 is TGTGCCAGCAGGGCCGGACAGAACTATGGCTACACCTTC. Translating it yields CASRAGQNYGYTF. This chain joins TRBV6-6 and TRBJ1-2, with D maybe TRBD1 (6 bases). Trimming took off 6 bases at V and 2 bases at J, with 10 bases between the two ends. CDR1 MNHNY and CDR2 SVGAGI come from the germline V gene (reference sequence). The CDR3 is 13 residues long.

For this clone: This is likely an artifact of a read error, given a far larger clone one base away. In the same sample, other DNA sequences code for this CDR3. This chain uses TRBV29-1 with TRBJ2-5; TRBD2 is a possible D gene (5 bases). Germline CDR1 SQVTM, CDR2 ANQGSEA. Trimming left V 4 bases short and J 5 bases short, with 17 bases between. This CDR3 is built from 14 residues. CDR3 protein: CSVGGGQVAETQYF. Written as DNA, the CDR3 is TGCAGCGTTGGTGGCGGGCAGGTCGCGGAGACCCAGTACTTC. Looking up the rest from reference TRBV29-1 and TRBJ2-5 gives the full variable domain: SAVISQKPSRDICQRGTSLTIQCQVDSQVTMMFWYRQQPGQSLTLIATANQGSEATYESGFVIDKFPISRPNLTFSTLTVSNMSPEDSSIYLCSVGGGQVAETQYFGPGTRLLVL.

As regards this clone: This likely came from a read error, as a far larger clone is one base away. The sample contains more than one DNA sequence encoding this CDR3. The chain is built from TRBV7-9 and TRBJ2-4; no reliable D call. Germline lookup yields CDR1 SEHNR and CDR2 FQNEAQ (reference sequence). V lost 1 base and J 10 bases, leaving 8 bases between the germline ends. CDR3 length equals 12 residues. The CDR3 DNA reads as TGTGCCAGCAGCTTAGATGCAGATATTCAGTACTTC. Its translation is CASSLDADIQYF.

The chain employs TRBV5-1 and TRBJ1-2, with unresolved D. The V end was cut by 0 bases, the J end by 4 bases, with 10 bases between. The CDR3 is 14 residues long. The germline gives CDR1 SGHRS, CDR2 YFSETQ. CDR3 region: CASSLVQNGYGYTF. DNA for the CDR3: TGCGCCAGCAGCTTGGTTCAGAACGGCTATGGCTACACCTTC.

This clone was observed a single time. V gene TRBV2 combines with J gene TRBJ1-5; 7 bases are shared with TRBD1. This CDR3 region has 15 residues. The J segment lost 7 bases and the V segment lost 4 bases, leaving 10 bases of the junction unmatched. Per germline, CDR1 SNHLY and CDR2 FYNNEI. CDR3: CASSVFSGGSQPQHF. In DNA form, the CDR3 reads TGTGCCAGCAGTGTTTTCTCAGGGGGGTCGCAGCCCCAGCATTTT. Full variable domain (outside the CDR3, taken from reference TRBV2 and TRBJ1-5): EPEVTQTPSHQVTQMGQEVILRCVPISNHLYFYWYRQILGQKVEFLVSFYNNEISEKSEIFDDQFSVERPDGSNFTLKIRSTKLEDSAMYFCASSVFSGGSQPQHFGDGTRLSIL.

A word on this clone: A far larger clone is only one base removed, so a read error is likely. The CDR3 DNA is TGTGTCAGCAGCTTTGGGGCAACCTCCTACGAGCAGTACTTC. It specifies CVSSFGATSYEQYF. This rearrangement joins TRBV5-6 to TRBJ2-7, with D perhaps matching TRBD1 (5 bases). The CDR3 contains 14 residues. Germline-derived CDR1 and CDR2 are SGHDT and YYEEEE. Using reference TRBV5-6 and TRBJ2-7 for the parts outside the CDR3, the full variable domain is DAGVTQSPTHLIKTRGQQVTLRCSPKSGHDTVSWYQQALGQGPQFIFQYYEEEERQRGNFPDRFSGHQFPNYSSELNVNALLLGDSALYLCVSSFGATSYEQYFGPGTRLTVT.

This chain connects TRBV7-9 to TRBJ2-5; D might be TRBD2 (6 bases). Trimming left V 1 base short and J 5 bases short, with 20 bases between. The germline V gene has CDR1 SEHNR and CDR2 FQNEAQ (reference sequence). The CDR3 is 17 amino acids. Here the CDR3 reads CASSLGLLGSAGETQYF. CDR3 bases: TGTGCCAGCAGCTTAGGCCTCTTAGGGAGTGCGGGGGAGACCCAGTACTTC.

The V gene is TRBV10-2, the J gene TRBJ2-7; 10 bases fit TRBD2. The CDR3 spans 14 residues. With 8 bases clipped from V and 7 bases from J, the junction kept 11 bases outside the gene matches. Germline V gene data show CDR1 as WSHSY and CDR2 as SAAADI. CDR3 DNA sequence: TGCGCCAGCGGCCCCGGGACTAGCGCGAGGGAGCAGTACTTC. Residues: CASGPGTSAREQYF.

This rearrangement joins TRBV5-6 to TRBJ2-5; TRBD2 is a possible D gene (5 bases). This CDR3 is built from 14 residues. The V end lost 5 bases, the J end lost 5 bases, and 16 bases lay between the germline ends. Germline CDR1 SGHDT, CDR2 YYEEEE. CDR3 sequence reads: CASRSGVTTETQYF. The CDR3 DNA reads TGTGCCAGCAGGTCCGGGGTGACCACGGAGACCCAGTACTTC.

The CDR3 protein is CASSISSYNEQFF. The CDR3 coding sequence is TGTGCCAGCAGTATTAGCTCCTACAATGAGCAGTTCTTC. The gene calls are TRBV27 and TRBJ2-1, with D unclear. The V and J ends lost 5 bases and 0 bases respectively, with 5 bases between them. The germline V gene encodes CDR1 MNHEY and CDR2 SMNVEV (reference sequence). The CDR3 is 13 amino acids.

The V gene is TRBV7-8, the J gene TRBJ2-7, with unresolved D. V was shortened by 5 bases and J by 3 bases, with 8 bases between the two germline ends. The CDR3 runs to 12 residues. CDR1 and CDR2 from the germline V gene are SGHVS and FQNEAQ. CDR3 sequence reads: CASSPLFYEQYF. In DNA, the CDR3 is TGTGCCAGCAGCCCCCTATTCTACGAGCAGTACTTC.

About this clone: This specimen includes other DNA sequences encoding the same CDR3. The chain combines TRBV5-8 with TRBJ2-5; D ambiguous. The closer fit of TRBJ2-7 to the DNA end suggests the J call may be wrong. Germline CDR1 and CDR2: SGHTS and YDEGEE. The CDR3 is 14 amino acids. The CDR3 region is CASSLQQHSYEQYF. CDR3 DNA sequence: TGTGCCAGCAGCTTACAACAGCACTCCTACGAGCAGTACTTC.

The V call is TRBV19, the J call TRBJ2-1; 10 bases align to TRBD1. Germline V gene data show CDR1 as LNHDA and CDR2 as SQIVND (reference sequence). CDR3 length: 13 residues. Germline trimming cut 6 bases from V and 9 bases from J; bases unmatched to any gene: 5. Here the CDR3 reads CASSGQGGGEQFF. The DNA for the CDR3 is TGTGCCAGTAGCGGACAGGGGGGAGGTGAGCAGTTCTTC.

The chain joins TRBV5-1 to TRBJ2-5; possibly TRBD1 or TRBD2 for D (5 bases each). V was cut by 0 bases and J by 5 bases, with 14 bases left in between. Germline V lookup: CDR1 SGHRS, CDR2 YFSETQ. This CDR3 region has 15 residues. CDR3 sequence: CASSLARSEGETQYF. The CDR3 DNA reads TGCGCCAGCAGCTTGGCTCGTAGCGAGGGGGAGACCCAGTACTTC.

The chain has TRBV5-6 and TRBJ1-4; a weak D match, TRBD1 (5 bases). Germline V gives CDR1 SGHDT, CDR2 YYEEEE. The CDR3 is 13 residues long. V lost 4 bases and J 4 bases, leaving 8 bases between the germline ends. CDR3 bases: TGTGCCAGCAGCCGGGGCCTTAATGAAAAACTGTTTTTT. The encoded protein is CASSRGLNEKLFF.

The CDR3 protein is CASSLVLAGSYEQYF. As DNA, the CDR3 is TGCGCCAGCAGCTTGGTGCTAGCGGGATCGTACGAGCAGTACTTC. The chain links TRBV5-1 to TRBJ2-7; 9 nucleotides line up with TRBD2. Germline assignment: CDR1 SGHRS and CDR2 YFSETQ. V was clipped by 0 bases and J by 4 bases; unmatched bases: 5. This CDR3 is built from 15 residues.

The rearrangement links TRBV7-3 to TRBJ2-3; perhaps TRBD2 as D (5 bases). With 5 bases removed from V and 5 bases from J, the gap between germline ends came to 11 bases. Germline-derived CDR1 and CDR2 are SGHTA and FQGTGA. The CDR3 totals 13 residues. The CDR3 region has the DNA TGTGCCAGCAGCCGCAGAGAGGGAGATACGCAGTATTTT. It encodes CASSRREGDTQYF.

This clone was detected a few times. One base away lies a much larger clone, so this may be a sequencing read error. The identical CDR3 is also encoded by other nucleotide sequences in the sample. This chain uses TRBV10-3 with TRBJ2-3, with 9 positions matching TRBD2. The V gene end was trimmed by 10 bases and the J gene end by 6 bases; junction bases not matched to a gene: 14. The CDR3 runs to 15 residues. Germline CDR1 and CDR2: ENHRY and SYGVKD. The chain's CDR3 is CATVGLAPFMDTQYF. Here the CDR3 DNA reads TGTGCCACTGTTGGACTAGCGCCATTTATGGATACGCAGTATTTT.

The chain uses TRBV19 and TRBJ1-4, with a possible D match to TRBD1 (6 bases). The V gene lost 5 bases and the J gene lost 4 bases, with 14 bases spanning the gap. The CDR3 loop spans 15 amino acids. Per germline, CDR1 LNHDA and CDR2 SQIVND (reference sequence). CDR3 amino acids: CASSPNQGYNEKLFF. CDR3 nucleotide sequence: TGTGCCAGTAGTCCGAACCAGGGGTATAATGAAAAACTGTTTTTT. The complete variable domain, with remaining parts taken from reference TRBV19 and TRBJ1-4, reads DGGITQSPKYLFRKEGQNVTLSCEQNLNHDAMYWYRQDPGQGLRLIYYSQIVNDFQKGDIAEGYSVSREKKESFPLTVTSAQKNPTAFYLCASSPNQGYNEKLFFGSGTQLSVL.

In DNA, the CDR3 is TGTGCCAGCAGGCTGGGACAAAGTAAGGAGACCCAGTACTTC. It specifies CASRLGQSKETQYF. This chain connects TRBV6-6 to TRBJ2-5, with D possibly matching TRBD1 (6 bases). The V end lost 6 bases, the J end lost 5 bases, and 16 bases lay between the germline ends. CDR3 size: 14 residues. CDR1 is MNHNY and CDR2 is SVGAGI in the germline V gene (reference sequence).

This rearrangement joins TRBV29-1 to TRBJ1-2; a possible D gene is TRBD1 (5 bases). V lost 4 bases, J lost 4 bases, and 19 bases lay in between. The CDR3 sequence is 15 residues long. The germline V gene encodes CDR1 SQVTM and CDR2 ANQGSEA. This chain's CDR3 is CSVGLWGPTGYGYTF. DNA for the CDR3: TGCAGCGTTGGTTTATGGGGACCTACAGGCTATGGCTACACCTTC.

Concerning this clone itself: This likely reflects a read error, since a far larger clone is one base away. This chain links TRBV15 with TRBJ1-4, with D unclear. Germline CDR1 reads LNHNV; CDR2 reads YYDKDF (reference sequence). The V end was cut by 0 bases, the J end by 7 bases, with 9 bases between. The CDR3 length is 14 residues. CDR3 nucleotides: TGTGCCACCAGCAGAGATTCCTTTAGTGAAAAACTGTTTTTT. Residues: CATSRDSFSEKLFF.

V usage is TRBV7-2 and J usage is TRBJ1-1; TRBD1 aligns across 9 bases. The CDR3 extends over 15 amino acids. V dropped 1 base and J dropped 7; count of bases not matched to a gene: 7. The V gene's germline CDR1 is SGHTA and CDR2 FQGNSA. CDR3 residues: CASSLVWGQGNEAFF. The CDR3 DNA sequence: TGTGCCAGCAGCTTAGTGTGGGGACAGGGCAATGAAGCTTTCTTT.